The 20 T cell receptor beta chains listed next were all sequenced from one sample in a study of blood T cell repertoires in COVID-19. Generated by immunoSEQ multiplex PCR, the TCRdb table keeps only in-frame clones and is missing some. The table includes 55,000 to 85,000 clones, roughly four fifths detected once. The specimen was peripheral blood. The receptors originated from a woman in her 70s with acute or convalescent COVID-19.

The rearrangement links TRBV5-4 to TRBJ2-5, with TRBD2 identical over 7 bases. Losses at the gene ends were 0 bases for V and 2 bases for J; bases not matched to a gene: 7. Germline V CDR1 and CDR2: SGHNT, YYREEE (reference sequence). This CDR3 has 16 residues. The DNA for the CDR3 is TGTGCCAGCAGCTTGGCGGGGCTAGCGGCGCAAGAGACCCAGTACTTC. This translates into CASSLAGLAAQETQYF.

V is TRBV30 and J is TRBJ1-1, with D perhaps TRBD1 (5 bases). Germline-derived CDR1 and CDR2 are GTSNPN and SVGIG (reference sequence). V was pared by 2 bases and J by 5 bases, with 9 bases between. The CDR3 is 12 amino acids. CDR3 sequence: CAWSMGQTEAFF. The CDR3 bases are TGTGCCTGGAGTATGGGGCAAACTGAAGCTTTCTTT.

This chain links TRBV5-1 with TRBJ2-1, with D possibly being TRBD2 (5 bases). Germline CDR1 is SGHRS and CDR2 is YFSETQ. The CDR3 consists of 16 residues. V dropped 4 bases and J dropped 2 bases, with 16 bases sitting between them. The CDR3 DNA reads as TGCGCCAGCAGCGTAGGACTCCCACCAGCCTACAATGAGCAGTTCTTC. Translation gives CASSVGLPPAYNEQFF.

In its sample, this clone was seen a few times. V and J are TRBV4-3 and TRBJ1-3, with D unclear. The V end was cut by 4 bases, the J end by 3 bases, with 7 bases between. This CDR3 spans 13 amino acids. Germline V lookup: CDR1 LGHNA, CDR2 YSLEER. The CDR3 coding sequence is TGCGCCAGCAGCCGAGGTTATGGAAACACCATATATTTT. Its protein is CASSRGYGNTIYF.

The CDR3: CASSLAVRLGYTF. The CDR3 region has the DNA TGTGCCAGCAGCTTAGCGGTTAGACTTGGCTACACCTTC. The chain carries TRBV7-9 and TRBJ1-2; the D is unclear. The CDR3 extends over 13 amino acids. Germline loops: CDR1 SEHNR, CDR2 FQNEAQ (reference sequence). Trimming removed 0 bases at V and 7 bases at J, with 9 bases between. The complete variable domain, with remaining parts taken from reference TRBV7-9 and TRBJ1-2, reads DTGVSQNPRHKITKRGQNVTFRCDPISEHNRLYWYRQTLGQGPEFLTYFQNEAQLEKSRLLSDRFSAERPKGSFSTLEIQRTEQGDSAMYLCASSLAVRLGYTFGSGTRLTVV.

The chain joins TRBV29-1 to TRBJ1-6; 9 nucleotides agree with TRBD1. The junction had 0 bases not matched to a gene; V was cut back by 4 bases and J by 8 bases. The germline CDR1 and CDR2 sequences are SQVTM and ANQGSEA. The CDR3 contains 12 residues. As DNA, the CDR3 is TGCAGCGTTGGGACAGGGGATTCACCCCTCCACTTT. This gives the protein CSVGTGDSPLHF.

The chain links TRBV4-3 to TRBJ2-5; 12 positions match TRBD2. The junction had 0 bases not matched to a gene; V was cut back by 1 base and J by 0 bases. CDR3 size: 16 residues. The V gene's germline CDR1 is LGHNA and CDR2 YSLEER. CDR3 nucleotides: TGCGCCAGCAGCCAAGGACTAGCGGGGGACCAAGAGACCCAGTACTTC. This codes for CASSQGLAGDQETQYF.

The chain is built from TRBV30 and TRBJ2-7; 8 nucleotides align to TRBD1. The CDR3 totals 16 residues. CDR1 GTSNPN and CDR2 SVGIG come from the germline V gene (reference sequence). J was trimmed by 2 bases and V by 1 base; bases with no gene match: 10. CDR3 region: CAWSAPFTGGPYEQYF. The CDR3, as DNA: TGTGCCTGGAGTGCTCCCTTTACAGGGGGGCCCTACGAGCAGTACTTC.

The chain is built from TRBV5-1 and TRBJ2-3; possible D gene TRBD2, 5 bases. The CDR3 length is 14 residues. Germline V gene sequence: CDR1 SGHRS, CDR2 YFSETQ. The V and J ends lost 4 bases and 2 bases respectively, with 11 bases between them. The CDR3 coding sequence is TGCGCCAGCAGCCCGGGGTTTGACACAGATACGCAGTATTTT. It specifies CASSPGFDTDTQYF.

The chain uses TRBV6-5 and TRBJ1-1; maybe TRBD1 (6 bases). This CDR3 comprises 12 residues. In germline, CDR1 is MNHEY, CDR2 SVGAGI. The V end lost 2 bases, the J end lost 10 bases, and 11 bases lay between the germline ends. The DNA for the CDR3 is TGTGCCAGCAGTTACATACAGGGTGCAGCTTTCTTT. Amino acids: CASSYIQGAAFF.

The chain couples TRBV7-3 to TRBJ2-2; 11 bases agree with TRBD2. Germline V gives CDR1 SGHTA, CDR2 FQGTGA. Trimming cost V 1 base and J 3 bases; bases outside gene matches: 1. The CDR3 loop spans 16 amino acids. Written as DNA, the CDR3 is TGTGCCAGCAGCTTAATAGCGGGAGGGTACACCGGGGAGCTGTTTTTT. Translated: CASSLIAGGYTGELFF. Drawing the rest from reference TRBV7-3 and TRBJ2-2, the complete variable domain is GAGVSQTPSNKVTEKGKYVELRCDPISGHTALYWYRQSLGQGPEFLIYFQGTGAADDSGLPNDRFFAVRPEGSVSTLKIQRTERGDSAVYLCASSLIAGGYTGELFFGEGSRLTVL.

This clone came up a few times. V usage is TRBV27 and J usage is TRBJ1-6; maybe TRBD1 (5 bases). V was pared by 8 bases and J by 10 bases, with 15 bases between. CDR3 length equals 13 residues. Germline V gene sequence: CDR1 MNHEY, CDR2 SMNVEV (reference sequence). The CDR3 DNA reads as TGTGCCAGCCAACAGGCCGCGGAGTCACCCCTCCACTTT. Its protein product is CASQQAAESPLHF.

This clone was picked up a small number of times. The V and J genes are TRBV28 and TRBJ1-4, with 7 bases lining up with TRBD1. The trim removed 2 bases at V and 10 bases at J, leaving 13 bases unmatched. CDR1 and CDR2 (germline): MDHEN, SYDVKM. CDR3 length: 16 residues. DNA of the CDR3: TGTGCCAGCAGTTTAATCATAGGGGGCGCCCCGATAAAACTGTTTTTT. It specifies CASSLIIGGAPIKLFF.

The CDR3 DNA is TGTGCCACCAGCAGAGATCGGGAGTTAGGATCCTACGAGCAGTACTTC. Translation: CATSRDRELGSYEQYF. V gene TRBV15 combines with J gene TRBJ2-7; D may be TRBD2 (6 bases). The germline CDR1 and CDR2 sequences are LNHNV and YYDKDF (reference sequence). The CDR3 spans 16 residues. Trimming pared 0 bases from V and 1 base from J, leaving 13 bases between.

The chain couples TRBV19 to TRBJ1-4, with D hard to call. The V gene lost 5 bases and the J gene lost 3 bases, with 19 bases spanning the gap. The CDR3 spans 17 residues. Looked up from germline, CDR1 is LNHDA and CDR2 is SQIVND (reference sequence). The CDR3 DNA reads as TGTGCCAGTAGTCTCCATCCTAACCAGGCATCTAATGAAAAACTGTTTTTT. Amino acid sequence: CASSLHPNQASNEKLFF.

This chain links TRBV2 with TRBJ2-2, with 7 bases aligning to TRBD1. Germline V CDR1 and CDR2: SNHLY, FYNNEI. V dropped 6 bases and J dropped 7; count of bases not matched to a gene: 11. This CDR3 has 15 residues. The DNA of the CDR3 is TGTGCCAGCAGGGATCCCCCAGGGGGTGTCGGGGAGCTGTTTTTT. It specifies CASRDPPGGVGELFF.

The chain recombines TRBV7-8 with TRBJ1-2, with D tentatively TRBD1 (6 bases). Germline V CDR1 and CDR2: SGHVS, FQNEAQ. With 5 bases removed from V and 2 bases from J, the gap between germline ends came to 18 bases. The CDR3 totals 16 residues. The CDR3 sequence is CASSISRGLTNYGYTF. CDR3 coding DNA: TGTGCCAGCAGCATATCCAGGGGACTAACCAACTATGGCTACACCTTC.

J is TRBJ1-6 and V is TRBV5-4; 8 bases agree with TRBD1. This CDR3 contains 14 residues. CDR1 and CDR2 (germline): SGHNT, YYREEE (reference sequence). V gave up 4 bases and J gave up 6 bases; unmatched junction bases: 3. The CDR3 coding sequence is TGTGCCAGCAGCCCTACAGGGGGTAATTCACCCCTCCACTTT. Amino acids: CASSPTGGNSPLHF.

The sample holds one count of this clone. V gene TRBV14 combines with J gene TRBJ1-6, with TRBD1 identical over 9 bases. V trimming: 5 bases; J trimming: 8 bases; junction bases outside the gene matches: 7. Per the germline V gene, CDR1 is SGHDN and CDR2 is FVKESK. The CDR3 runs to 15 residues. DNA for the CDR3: TGTGCCAGCAGCTACGGGACAGGGAACTATTCACCCCTCCACTTT. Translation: CASSYGTGNYSPLHF. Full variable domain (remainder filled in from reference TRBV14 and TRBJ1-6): EAGVTQFPSHSVIEKGQTVTLRCDPISGHDNLYWYRRVMGKEIKFLLHFVKESKQDESGMPNNRFLAERTGGTYSTLKVQPAELEDSGVYFCASSYGTGNYSPLHFGNGTRLTVT.

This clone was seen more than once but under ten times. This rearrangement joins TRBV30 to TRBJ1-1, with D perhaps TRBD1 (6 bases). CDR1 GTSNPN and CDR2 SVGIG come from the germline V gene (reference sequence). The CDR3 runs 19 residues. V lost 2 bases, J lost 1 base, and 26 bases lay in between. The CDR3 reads CAWSPLQGQYLNPNTEAFF. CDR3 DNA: TGTGCCTGGAGTCCACTCCAAGGACAGTACCTAAATCCGAACACTGAAGCTTTCTTT. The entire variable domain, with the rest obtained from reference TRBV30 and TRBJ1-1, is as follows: SQTIHQWPATLVQPVGSPLSLECTVEGTSNPNLYWYRQAAGRGLQLLFYSVGIGQISSEVPQNLSASRPQDRQFILSSKKLLLSDSGFYLCAWSPLQGQYLNPNTEAFFGQGTRLTVV.